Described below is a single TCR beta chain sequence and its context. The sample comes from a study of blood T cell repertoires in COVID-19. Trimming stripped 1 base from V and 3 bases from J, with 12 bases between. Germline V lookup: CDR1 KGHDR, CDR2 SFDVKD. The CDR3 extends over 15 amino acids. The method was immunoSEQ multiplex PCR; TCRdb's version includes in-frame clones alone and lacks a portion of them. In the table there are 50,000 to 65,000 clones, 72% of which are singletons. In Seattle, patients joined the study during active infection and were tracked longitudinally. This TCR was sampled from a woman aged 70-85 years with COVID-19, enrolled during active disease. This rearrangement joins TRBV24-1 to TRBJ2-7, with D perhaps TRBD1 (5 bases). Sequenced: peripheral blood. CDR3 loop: CATSDFLRGYYEQYF. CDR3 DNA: TGTGCCACCAGTGATTTTTTAAGGGGTTACTACGAGCAGTACTTC.